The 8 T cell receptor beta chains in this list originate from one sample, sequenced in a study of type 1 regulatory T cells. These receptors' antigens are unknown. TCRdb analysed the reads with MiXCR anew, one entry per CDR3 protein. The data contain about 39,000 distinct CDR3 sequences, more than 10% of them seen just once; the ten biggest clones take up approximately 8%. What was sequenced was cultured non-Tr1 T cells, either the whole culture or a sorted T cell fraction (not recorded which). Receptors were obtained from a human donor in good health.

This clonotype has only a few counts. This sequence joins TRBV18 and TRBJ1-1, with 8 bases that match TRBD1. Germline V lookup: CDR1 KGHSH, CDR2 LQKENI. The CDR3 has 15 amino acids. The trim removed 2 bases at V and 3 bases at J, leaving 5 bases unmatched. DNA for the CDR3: TGTGCCAGCTCACCAGGACAGGGCAGGGACACTGAAGCTTTCTTT. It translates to CASSPGQGRDTEAFF.

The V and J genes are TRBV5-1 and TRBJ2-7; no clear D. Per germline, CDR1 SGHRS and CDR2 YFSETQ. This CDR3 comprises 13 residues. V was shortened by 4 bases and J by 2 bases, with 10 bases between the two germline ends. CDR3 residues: CASSEDGTYEQYF. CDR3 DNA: TGCGCCAGCAGCGAGGACGGAACCTACGAGCAGTACTTC.

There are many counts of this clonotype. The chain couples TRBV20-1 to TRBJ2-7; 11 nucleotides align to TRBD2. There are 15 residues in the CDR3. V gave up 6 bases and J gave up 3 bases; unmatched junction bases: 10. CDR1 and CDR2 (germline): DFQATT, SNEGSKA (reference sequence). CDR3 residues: CSAPQTSGSVYEQYF. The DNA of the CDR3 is TGCAGTGCGCCTCAAACTAGCGGGAGTGTCTACGAGCAGTACTTC.

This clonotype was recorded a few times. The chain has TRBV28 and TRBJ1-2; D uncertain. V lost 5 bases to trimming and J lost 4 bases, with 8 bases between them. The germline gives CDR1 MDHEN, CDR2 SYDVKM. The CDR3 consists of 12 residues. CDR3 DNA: TGTGCCAGCAGTCGCAGCACCTATGGCTACACCTTC. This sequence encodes CASSRSTYGYTF.

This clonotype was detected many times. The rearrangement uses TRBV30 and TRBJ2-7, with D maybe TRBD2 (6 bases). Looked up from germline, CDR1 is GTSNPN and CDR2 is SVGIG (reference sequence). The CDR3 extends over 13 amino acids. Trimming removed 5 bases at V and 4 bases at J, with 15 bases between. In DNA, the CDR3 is TGTGCCTGGGCCCCGGGACTCAATTACGAGCAGTACTTC. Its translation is CAWAPGLNYEQYF.

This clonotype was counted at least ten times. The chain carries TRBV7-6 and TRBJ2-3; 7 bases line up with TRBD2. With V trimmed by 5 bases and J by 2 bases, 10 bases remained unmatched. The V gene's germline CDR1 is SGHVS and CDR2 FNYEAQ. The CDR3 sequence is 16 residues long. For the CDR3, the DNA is TGTGCCAGCAGCCTTAGCGGGCAGTCTCTCACAGATACGCAGTATTTT. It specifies CASSLSGQSLTDTQYF.

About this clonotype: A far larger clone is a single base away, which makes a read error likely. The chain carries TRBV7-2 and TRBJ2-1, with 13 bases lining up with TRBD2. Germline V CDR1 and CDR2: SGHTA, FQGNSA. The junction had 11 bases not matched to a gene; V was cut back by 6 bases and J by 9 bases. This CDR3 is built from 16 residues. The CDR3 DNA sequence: TGTGCCAGCAGACCCGGGACTAGCGGGGCTTTGGGTGAGCAGTTCTTC. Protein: CASRPGTSGALGEQFF.

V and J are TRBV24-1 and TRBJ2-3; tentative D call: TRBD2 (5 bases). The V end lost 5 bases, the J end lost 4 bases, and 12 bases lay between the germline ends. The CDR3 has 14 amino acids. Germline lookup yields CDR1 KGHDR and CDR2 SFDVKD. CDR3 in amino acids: CATSGPGSPDTQYF. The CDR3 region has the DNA TGTGCCACCAGTGGTCCGGGGTCCCCAGATACGCAGTATTTT.